Below, 27 T cell receptor beta chains from the same sample are listed, as sequenced in a study of human T cells and chemical hapten exposure. MiXCR, run by TCRdb on the RACE reads, gives a single entry per CDR3 protein. The data contain 90,000 or so distinct CDR3 sequences, over 6.5% of them singletons. As for time point: pre-sensitization, week 0. As for treatment: therapeutic diphenylcyclopropenone sensitization with weekly scalp DPC. Sequenced here: whole blood, sampled in connection with sensitization to the hapten diphenylcyclopropenone (DPC). All receptors come from a man aged 35-49 years with alopecia areata. Some clones in this sample may be carry-over from other donors' samples.

This clonotype has just a few counts. This chain joins TRBV15 and TRBJ2-5, with D tentatively TRBD1 (6 bases). The germline V gene encodes CDR1 LNHNV and CDR2 YYDKDF (reference sequence). CDR3 length: 15 amino acids. The germline V and J ends were trimmed by 1 base and 5 bases, with 14 bases remaining between them. The CDR3: CATSRVPAGVETQYF. The CDR3 DNA sequence: TGTGCCACCAGCAGAGTCCCGGCAGGGGTCGAGACCCAGTACTTC.

This clonotype was found many times. This chain connects TRBV6-2 or TRBV6-3 to TRBJ2-1, with D unclear. The germline gives CDR1 MNHEY, CDR2 SVGEGT. The CDR3 has 11 residues. Trimming shortened V by 6 bases and J by 9 bases, and 9 bases separated the two germline ends. Here the CDR3 reads CASSALSEQFF. DNA for the CDR3: TGTGCCAGCAGCGCTTTGAGTGAGCAGTTCTTC.

The chain joins TRBV30 to TRBJ1-5; 9 bases fit TRBD1. The germline gives CDR1 GTSNPN, CDR2 SVGIG (reference sequence). V dropped 5 bases and J dropped 7; count of bases not matched to a gene: 9. This CDR3 contains 14 residues. CDR3 bases: TGTGCCTGGTCTCCGGGACAGGGACACCAGCCCCAGCATTTT. Residues: CAWSPGQGHQPQHF.

This chain links TRBV6-1 with TRBJ1-1, with TRBD1 matching over 12 bases. CDR1 and CDR2 (germline): MNHNS, SASEGT. The CDR3 has 18 amino acids. V lost 6 bases to trimming and J lost 4 bases; unmatched junction nucleotides: 15. CDR3 in DNA: TGTGCCAGCAGCGCCTACTCCGGGACAGGGGGCGCAGGCACTGAAGCTTTCTTT. Encoded protein: CASSAYSGTGGAGTEAFF.

This clonotype turned up a few times. V usage is TRBV24-1 and J usage is TRBJ2-2; D not resolved. Trimming shortened V by 4 bases and J by 4 bases, and 9 bases separated the two germline ends. The germline gives CDR1 KGHDR, CDR2 SFDVKD. The length of the CDR3 is 14 residues. CDR3 protein: CATSDQLGTGELFF. CDR3 nucleotides: TGTGCCACCAGTGACCAGCTCGGCACCGGGGAGCTGTTTTTT.

The rearrangement uses TRBV18 and TRBJ1-5; D might be TRBD1 (5 bases). V was cut by 3 bases and J by 3 bases, with 12 bases left in between. CDR3 length: 15 residues. Germline CDR1 and CDR2: KGHSH and LQKENI. The CDR3 region is CASSPMSRDNQPQHF. DNA of the CDR3: TGTGCCAGCTCACCCATGTCCAGGGACAATCAGCCCCAGCATTTT.

The chain recombines TRBV13 with TRBJ1-6; TRBD1 is a possible D gene (6 bases). Germline V gives CDR1 PRHDT, CDR2 FYEKMQ (reference sequence). The V end lost 2 bases, the J end lost 10 bases, and 12 bases lay between the germline ends. CDR3 length equals 14 residues. For the CDR3, the DNA is TGTGCCAGCAGCTTACTCCCAGGGGAATCACCCCTCCACTTT. Protein product: CASSLLPGESPLHF.

V usage is TRBV3-1 and J usage is TRBJ2-1; TRBD2 might be the D (6 bases). Germline V lookup: CDR1 LGHDT, CDR2 YNNKEL (reference sequence). This CDR3 comprises 15 residues. V lost 0 bases and J lost 2, with 8 bases in between. CDR3 amino acids: CASSQDGGTYNEQFF. CDR3 sequence (DNA): TGTGCCAGCAGCCAAGATGGGGGGACCTACAATGAGCAGTTCTTC.

This clonotype was seen at least ten times. This sequence joins TRBV3-1 and TRBJ1-2; D unresolved. Germline V lookup: CDR1 LGHDT, CDR2 YNNKEL (reference sequence). There are 13 residues in the CDR3. V lost 1 base and J lost 6, with 9 bases in between. CDR3 nucleotides: TGTGCCAGCAGCCAAGGTGCCCCCAATGGCTACACCTTC. Translation: CASSQGAPNGYTF.

This clonotype has more than one count but fewer than ten. V is TRBV24-1 and J is TRBJ2-7; 8 nucleotides match TRBD1. The CDR3 sequence is 15 residues long. The V gene's germline CDR1 is KGHDR and CDR2 SFDVKD. Germline trimming cut 6 bases from V and 5 bases from J; bases unmatched to any gene: 11. In DNA form, the CDR3 reads TGTGCCACCAGTCGCCTTCGGCAGGGGGCACACGAGCAGTACGTC. Translation: CATSRLRQGAHEQYV.

The chain joins TRBV19 to TRBJ1-2; 11 nucleotides line up with TRBD1. After removal of 5 bases from V and 9 bases from J, the junction contained 2 bases not matched to a gene. Germline V CDR1 and CDR2: LNHDA, SQIVND (reference sequence). CDR3 length: 12 amino acids. CDR3 amino acids: CASSWTGGSYTF. Written as DNA, the CDR3 is TGTGCCAGTAGTTGGACAGGGGGCAGCTACACCTTC.

This clonotype showed up just a few times. This sequence may be a read error, since a much larger clone differs from it by one base. V gene TRBV7-2 combines with J gene TRBJ2-5; D remains ambiguous. From germline, CDR1 is SGHTA and CDR2 FQGNSA. V lost 5 bases to trimming and J lost 0 bases, with 4 bases between them. The CDR3 has 12 residues. The CDR3 bases are TGTGCCAGCAGCGCGTACCAAGAGACCCAGTACTTC. Translating it yields CASSAYQETQYF.

In this sample, this clonotype turned up many times. The chain links TRBV24-1 to TRBJ2-1; 7 bases map to TRBD1. V lost 4 bases, J lost 4 bases, and 6 bases stayed unmatched. The CDR3 extends over 15 amino acids. Germline V gene data show CDR1 as KGHDR and CDR2 as SFDVKD. For the CDR3, the DNA is TGTGCCACCAGTGACCTAGGGACAGTATACAATGAGCAGTTCTTC. Protein: CATSDLGTVYNEQFF.

This clonotype was detected only a few times. The chain links TRBV10-3 to TRBJ2-5, with D possibly matching TRBD1 (6 bases). Germline CDR1 and CDR2: ENHRY and SYGVKD. The CDR3 covers 17 residues. V was shortened by 6 bases and J by 1 base, with 21 bases between the two germline ends. The CDR3 sequence: CAISPHLGGESQETQYF. The CDR3 DNA reads TGTGCCATCAGCCCCCACTTAGGGGGAGAGAGCCAAGAGACCCAGTACTTC.

At least ten counts were recorded for this clonotype. This chain connects TRBV14 to TRBJ1-1, with D unclear. Trimming cost V 4 bases and J 4 bases, with 13 bases left between them. The CDR3 totals 14 residues. Per germline, CDR1 SGHDN and CDR2 FVKESK. The chain's CDR3 is CASSPYGVGTEAFF. The CDR3 coding sequence is TGTGCCAGCAGCCCGTATGGGGTAGGCACTGAAGCTTTCTTT.

This chain connects TRBV20-1 to TRBJ2-2; 7 bases line up with TRBD1. J lost 0 bases, V lost 3 bases, and 4 bases had no gene match. From germline, CDR1 is DFQATT and CDR2 SNEGSKA (reference sequence). The CDR3 consists of 15 residues. CDR3 in DNA: TGCAGTGCTAGTAAGCAGGGGGCGAACACCGGGGAGCTGTTTTTT. Translation: CSASKQGANTGELFF.

V gene TRBV3-1 combines with J gene TRBJ2-1, with D possibly being TRBD1 (5 bases). CDR1 is LGHDT, CDR2 YNNKEL, per germline (reference sequence). This CDR3 has 15 amino acids. Trimming left V 3 bases short and J 4 bases short, with 13 bases between. The CDR3 nucleotides are TGTGCCAGCAGCCACCCCCAGGGTGGATACAATGAGCAGTTCTTC. Amino acids: CASSHPQGGYNEQFF.

A few counts support this clonotype. This chain links TRBV3-1 with TRBJ2-3; 7 bases are a match to TRBD2. CDR3 length equals 15 residues. J gave up 3 bases and V 2 bases, and 5 bases lay outside the gene matches. Per the germline V gene, CDR1 is LGHDT and CDR2 is YNNKEL (reference sequence). The CDR3 loop reads CASSQSRTRTDTQYF. CDR3 bases: TGTGCCAGCAGCCAATCACGGACTAGGACAGATACGCAGTATTTT.

This clonotype was recorded many times. V and J are TRBV20-1 and TRBJ2-3; D not resolved. Per the germline V gene, CDR1 is DFQATT and CDR2 is SNEGSKA (reference sequence). The CDR3 runs 12 residues. V was pared by 4 bases and J by 2 bases, with 7 bases between. This chain's CDR3 is CSAIASTDTQYF. The CDR3 region has the DNA TGCAGTGCTATTGCCTCCACAGATACGCAGTATTTT.

This clonotype has a count of ten or more. The J gene is TRBJ1-2, the V gene TRBV12-3 or TRBV12-4; no firm D call. The CDR3 sequence is 13 residues long. The V end lost 2 bases, the J end lost 5 bases, and 9 bases lay between the germline ends. Here the CDR3 DNA reads TGTGCCAGCAGTTTACCTGCATTTTATGGCTACACCTTC. Translated: CASSLPAFYGYTF.

This sequence joins TRBV5-1 and TRBJ2-4; 12 nucleotides line up with TRBD2. Germline lookup yields CDR1 SGHRS and CDR2 YFSETQ. This CDR3 spans 19 amino acids. With V trimmed by 2 bases and J by 8 bases, 17 bases remained unmatched. The CDR3 loop is CASSFFGTSGSYSPDIQYF. The DNA for the CDR3 is TGCGCCAGCAGCTTCTTCGGGACTAGCGGGTCTTACAGTCCGGACATTCAGTACTTC.

This clonotype was observed at least ten times. The chain couples TRBV5-1 to TRBJ1-1; no clear D. The germline CDR1 and CDR2 sequences are SGHRS and YFSETQ. The CDR3 is 13 residues long. The V end lost 5 bases, the J end lost 1 base, and 9 bases lay between the germline ends. In DNA form, the CDR3 reads TGCGCCAGCAGTCCGGCCTCGAACACTGAAGCTTTCTTT. This codes for CASSPASNTEAFF. The variable domain in full, with the rest retrieved from reference TRBV5-1 and TRBJ1-1, is KAGVTQTPRYLIKTRGQQVTLSCSPISGHRSVSWYQQTPGQGLQFLFEYFSETQRNKGNFPGRFSGRQFSNSRSEMNVSTLELGDSALYLCASSPASNTEAFFGQGTRLTVV.

This clonotype has only a few counts. The chain links TRBV6-5 to TRBJ2-7; TRBD1 aligns across 10 bases. Trimming took 4 bases from V and 4 from J; bases not matched to a gene: 10. Germline V gene lookup returns CDR1 MNHEY and CDR2 SVGAGI. The CDR3 runs to 16 residues. The chain's CDR3 is CASSLGGDRGAYEQYF. CDR3 coding DNA: TGTGCCAGCAGTTTGGGAGGGGACAGGGGAGCGTACGAGCAGTACTTC.

The sample holds a few counts of this clonotype. The chain is built from TRBV2 and TRBJ2-2; tentative D call: TRBD1 (5 bases). CDR3 length: 13 amino acids. The V end was cut by 8 bases, the J end by 1 base, with 8 bases between. From germline, CDR1 is SNHLY and CDR2 FYNNEI. The CDR3 region is CASAGQNTGELFF. The CDR3 nucleotides are TGTGCCAGCGCAGGACAGAACACCGGGGAGCTGTTTTTT.

This clonotype occurred a few times. The V call is TRBV9, the J call TRBJ2-5, with D unclear. The CDR3 is made up of 14 amino acids. The ends were cut back, 4 bases at V and 3 bases at J, with 13 bases in the middle. Germline V gene lookup returns CDR1 SGDLS and CDR2 YYNGEE. CDR3 in amino acids: CASSLSGLEETQYF. The CDR3 bases are TGTGCCAGCAGCCTATCCGGGCTCGAAGAGACCCAGTACTTC.

The sample holds many counts of this clonotype. The rearrangement links TRBV4-3 to TRBJ2-7; D is possibly TRBD2 (6 bases). This CDR3 has 11 amino acids. Germline assignment: CDR1 LGHNA and CDR2 YSLEER. V lost 3 bases to trimming and J lost 6 bases, with 6 bases between them. The CDR3 DNA sequence: TGCGCCAGCAGCCAGGAGGGCGAGCAGTACTTC. It translates to CASSQEGEQYF.

This chain uses TRBV27 with TRBJ2-3; D is ambiguous. V dropped 4 bases and J dropped 1 base, with 18 bases sitting between them. Germline V gene data show CDR1 as MNHEY and CDR2 as SMNVEV (reference sequence). The CDR3 totals 17 residues. The CDR3 loop reads CASSYSTVASGTDTQYF. The CDR3 DNA reads as TGTGCCAGCAGTTACTCGACCGTGGCCTCGGGCACAGATACGCAGTATTTT.